These 10 T cell receptor beta chains were all obtained from the same sample, sequenced in a study of shared clonotypes between healthy human individuals. The assay was immunoSEQ multiplex PCR, and TCRdb's table has in-frame clones only and misses some. This table holds about 520,000 clones, around 95% found once. The sample taken for sequencing was naive CD4+ T cells sorted from blood. Subset meaning: CD45RA+ positively selected. The source of these receptors is a woman aged 30 to 39 in good health.

Only one count was recorded for this clone. V is TRBV5-4 and J is TRBJ2-1; either TRBD1 or TRBD2 may supply D (5 bases each). This CDR3 region has 15 residues. Germline CDR1 is SGHNT and CDR2 is YYREEE (reference sequence). V was cut by 4 bases and J by 9 bases, with 20 bases left in between. The chain's CDR3 is CASSLQIGRGAEQFF. The CDR3 bases are TGTGCCAGCAGCCTACAGATAGGCCGAGGGGCTGAGCAGTTCTTC.

The gene calls are TRBV28 and TRBJ2-7, with 8 bases lining up with TRBD1. Germline-derived CDR1 and CDR2 are MDHEN and SYDVKM. The length of the CDR3 is 14 residues. V trimming: 2 bases; J trimming: 6 bases; junction bases outside the gene matches: 6. CDR3 protein: CASSLPPTGGEQYF. CDR3 sequence (DNA): TGTGCCAGCAGTTTACCTCCCACAGGGGGCGAGCAGTACTTC.

This clone has a handful of counts. This chain uses TRBV25-1 with TRBJ1-3; D is unclear. V lost 2 bases, J lost 4 bases, and 3 bases lay in between. Germline V lookup: CDR1 MGHDK, CDR2 SYGVNS. CDR3 length: 12 amino acids. The CDR3 sequence is CASSEQGNTIYF. CDR3 coding DNA: TGTGCCAGCAGTGAACAGGGAAACACCATATATTTT.

This chain uses TRBV5-4 with TRBJ1-3; maybe TRBD1 (6 bases). Deletions cut 4 bases from V and 2 bases from J, with 10 bases between. From germline, CDR1 is SGHNT and CDR2 YYREEE (reference sequence). The CDR3 has 14 amino acids. The CDR3 bases are TGTGCCAGCAGCATCAGACAGGCTGGAAACACCATATATTTT. Translated: CASSIRQAGNTIYF.

The chain links TRBV18 to TRBJ2-7; D possibly matches TRBD1 or TRBD2 (5 bases each). The ends were cut back, 4 bases at V and 2 bases at J, with 9 bases in the middle. In germline, CDR1 is KGHSH, CDR2 LQKENI. This CDR3 is 13 amino acids long. In nucleotides, the CDR3 is TGTGCCAGCTCACGGGACGGACCCTACGAGCAGTACTTC. Translation gives CASSRDGPYEQYF.

This chain links TRBV11-3 with TRBJ1-5, with unresolved D. The germline gives CDR1 SGHNT, CDR2 YENEEA. The CDR3 is made up of 15 amino acids. Trimming pared 1 base from V and 4 bases from J, leaving 11 bases between. CDR3 region: CASSLVGRVNQPQHF. For the CDR3, the DNA is TGTGCCAGCAGCTTAGTTGGTAGGGTAAATCAGCCCCAGCATTTT.

This clone has more than one count but fewer than ten. The J gene is TRBJ2-5, the V gene TRBV6-5; no firm D call. The CDR3 loop spans 12 amino acids. The V and J ends lost 7 bases and 5 bases respectively, with 11 bases between them. Germline V lookup: CDR1 MNHEY, CDR2 SVGAGI. The CDR3, as DNA: TGTGCCAGCATGAAACTCTACGAGACCCAGTACTTC. This gives the protein CASMKLYETQYF.

The chain is built from TRBV28 and TRBJ1-5, with D uncertain. V was clipped by 7 bases and J by 5 bases, with 12 bases between them. The V gene's germline CDR1 is MDHEN and CDR2 SYDVKM. CDR3 length: 13 residues. CDR3 nucleotides: TGTGCCAGCATTGAGAGGAGCGATCAGCCCCAGCATTTT. It translates to CASIERSDQPQHF.

The chain combines TRBV18 with TRBJ2-7; tentative D call: TRBD1 (6 bases). The CDR3 loop spans 14 amino acids. CDR1 KGHSH and CDR2 LQKENI come from the germline V gene. The V and J ends lost 4 bases and 6 bases respectively, with 16 bases between them. Here the CDR3 reads CASSRRQEASEQYF. CDR3 coding DNA: TGTGCCAGCTCACGGAGACAGGAGGCTAGCGAGCAGTACTTC.

The CDR3 region has the DNA TGTGCCAGCAGCTTACATAGCGGGAGCGGATTCGAGCAGTACTTC. This sequence encodes CASSLHSGSGFEQYF. The V call is TRBV7-3, the J call TRBJ2-7; 9 nucleotides match TRBD2. The junction had 8 bases not matched to a gene; V was cut back by 2 bases and J by 6 bases. The CDR3 loop spans 15 amino acids. Germline values: CDR1 SGHTA, CDR2 FQGTGA.